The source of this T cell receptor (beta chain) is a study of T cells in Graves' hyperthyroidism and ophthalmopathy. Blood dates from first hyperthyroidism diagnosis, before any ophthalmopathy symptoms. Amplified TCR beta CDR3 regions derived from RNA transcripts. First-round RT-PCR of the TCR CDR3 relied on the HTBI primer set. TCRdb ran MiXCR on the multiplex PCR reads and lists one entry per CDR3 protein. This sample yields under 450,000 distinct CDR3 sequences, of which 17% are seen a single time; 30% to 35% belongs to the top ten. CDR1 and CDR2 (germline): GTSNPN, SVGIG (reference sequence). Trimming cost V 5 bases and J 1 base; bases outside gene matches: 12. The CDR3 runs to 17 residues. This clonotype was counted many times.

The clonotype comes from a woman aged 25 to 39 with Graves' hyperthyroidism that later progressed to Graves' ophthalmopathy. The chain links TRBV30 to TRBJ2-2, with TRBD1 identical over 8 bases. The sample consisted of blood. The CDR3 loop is CAWEDRAGFLNTGELFF. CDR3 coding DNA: TGTGCCTGGGAGGACAGGGCAGGGTTTTTGAACACCGGGGAGCTGTTTTTT.